The TCR beta chain described here comes from a study of cytomegalovirus exposure and HLA in healthy donors. With 60 Vbeta and 13 Jbeta primers, the PCR was carried out. Sequencing used immunoSEQ multiplex PCR; TCRdb keeps in-frame clones, though not all of them. This sample contains some 200,000 clones. About this clone: Its antigen is not known.

These donors, healthy bone marrow donors, were studied. Points from the study as a whole: Specific recognition of CMV antigens was confirmed in vitro for a few chains (all CMV-associated). Reportedly, a later analysis found an Asian-associated ancestry cluster had fewer N-insertions than the approximately 700-donor mean.

The TCR sequence derives from a girl aged 2 to 10 in good health and CMV-seropositive. The sample was PBMCs.

The CDR3 bases are TGTGCCAGCAGTTACCGCACAGGGATCTACAATGAGCAGTTCTTC. Translating it yields CASSYRTGIYNEQFF. The V call is TRBV6-5, the J call TRBJ2-1; possible D gene TRBD1, 6 bases. V was clipped by 2 bases and J by 3 bases, with 11 bases between them. In germline, CDR1 is MNHEY, CDR2 SVGAGI. The CDR3 consists of 15 residues.